This T cell receptor beta chain derives from a study of blood T cells in healthy people across ages. The second PCR ran about 7 to 12 cycles with a sample-barcoded 5' primer and J-beta primers. TCRdb re-called the 5' RACE reads with MiXCR, one entry per CDR3 protein. The sample gives roughly 2 million distinct CDR3 sequences, about 50% of which show up once; 2% to 2.5% is in the top ten. Study-level findings and limits: Getting older went along with TCR beta diversity per million T cells dropping roughly linearly.

In the case of this clonotype: The antigen is unknown.

After removal of 4 bases from V and 2 bases from J, the junction contained 5 bases not matched to a gene. The CDR3 runs to 14 residues. From germline, CDR1 is DFQATT and CDR2 SNEGSKA (reference sequence). The chain joins TRBV20-1 to TRBJ2-1, with TRBD2 matching over 7 bases. What was sequenced was blood. This clonotype was sampled from a woman aged 40-49 years in good health. The CDR3 DNA reads as TGCAGTGCTACCAAGCGGGGACCCTACAATGAGCAGTTCTTC. Its protein is CSATKRGPYNEQFF.